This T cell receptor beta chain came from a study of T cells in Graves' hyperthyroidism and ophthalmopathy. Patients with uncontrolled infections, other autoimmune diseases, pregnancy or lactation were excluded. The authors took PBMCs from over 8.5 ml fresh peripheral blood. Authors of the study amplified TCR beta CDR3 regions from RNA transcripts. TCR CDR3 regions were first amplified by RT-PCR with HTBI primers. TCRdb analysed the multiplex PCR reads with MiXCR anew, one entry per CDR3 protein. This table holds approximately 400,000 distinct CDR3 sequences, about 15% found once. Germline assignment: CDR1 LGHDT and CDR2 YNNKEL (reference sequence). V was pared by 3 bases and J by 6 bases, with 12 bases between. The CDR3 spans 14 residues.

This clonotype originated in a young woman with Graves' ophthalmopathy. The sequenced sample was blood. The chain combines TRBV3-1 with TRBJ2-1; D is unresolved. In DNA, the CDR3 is TGTGCCAGCAGCCACCCAATGAGTCGCAATGAGCAGTTCTTC. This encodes CASSHPMSRNEQFF.